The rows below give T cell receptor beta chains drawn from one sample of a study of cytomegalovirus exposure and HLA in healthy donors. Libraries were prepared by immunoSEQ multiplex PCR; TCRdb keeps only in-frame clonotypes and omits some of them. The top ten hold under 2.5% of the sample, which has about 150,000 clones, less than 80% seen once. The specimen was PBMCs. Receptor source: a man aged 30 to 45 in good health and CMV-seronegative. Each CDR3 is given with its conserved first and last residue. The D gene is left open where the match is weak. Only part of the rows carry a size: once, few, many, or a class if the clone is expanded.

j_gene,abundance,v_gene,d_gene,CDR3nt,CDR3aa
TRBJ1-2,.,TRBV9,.,TGTGCCAGCAGCGTAGCTACGACATCCCAGGGTGGCTACACCTTC,CASSVATTSQGGYTF
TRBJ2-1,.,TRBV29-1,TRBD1,TGCAGCGTTGAAACAGGGGGCTACAATGAGCAGTTCTTC,CSVETGGYNEQFF
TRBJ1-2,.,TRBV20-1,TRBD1,TGCAGTGTGGGACAGGGCTATGGCTACACCTTC,CSVGQGYGYTF
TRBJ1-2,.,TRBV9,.,TGTGCCAGCAGCGCTGGACAGCCTTATGGCTACACCTTC,CASSAGQPYGYTF
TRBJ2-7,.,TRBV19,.,TGTGCCAGTAGTCCTCAGGCAGATTCCTACGAGCAGTACTTC,CASSPQADSYEQYF
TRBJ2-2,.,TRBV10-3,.,TGTGCCATCAGTGAGTCCACAGGGATTAGCGGGGAGCTGTTTTTT,CAISESTGISGELFF
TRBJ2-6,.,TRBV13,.,TGTGCCAGCAGCCGGACAGATACTGGGGCCAACGTCCTGACTTTC,CASSRTDTGANVLTF
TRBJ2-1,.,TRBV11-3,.,TGTGCCAGCAGCTTAGGAGGCAGGGCAAATGAGCAGTTCTTC,CASSLGGRANEQFF
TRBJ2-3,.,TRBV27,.,TGTGCCAGCAGTTCTATGGGCACAGATACGCAGTATTTT,CASSSMGTDTQYF
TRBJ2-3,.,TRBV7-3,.,TGTGCCAGCAGCTATAACACAGGGTTGGGCTCAGATACGCAGTATTTT,CASSYNTGLGSDTQYF
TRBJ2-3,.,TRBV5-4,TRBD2,TGTGCCAGCAGCTTCGGGACTAGCGGGGGCCATTTGGGCACAGATACGCAGTATTTT,CASSFGTSGGHLGTDTQYF
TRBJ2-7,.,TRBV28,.,TGTGCCAGCAGTTTATTTGGGGCTGTCAGTTCCTACGAGCAGTACTTC,CASSLFGAVSSYEQYF
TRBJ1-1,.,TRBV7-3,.,TGTGCCAGCAGCTCACAGAAGAACACTGAAGCTTTCTTT,CASSSQKNTEAFF
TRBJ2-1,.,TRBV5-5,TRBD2,TGTGCCAGCAGCCCACTAGCGGGGGGGCTCAATGAGCAGTTCTTC,CASSPLAGGLNEQFF
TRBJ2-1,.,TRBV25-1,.,TGTGCCAGCAGTGAAATAGGAAGCGGTCGCTCCTACAATGAGCAGTTCTTC,CASSEIGSGRSYNEQFF
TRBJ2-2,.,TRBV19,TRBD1,TGTGCCAGTAGTCCATTACCGGGACAGGGCACCGGGGAGCTGTTTTTT,CASSPLPGQGTGELFF
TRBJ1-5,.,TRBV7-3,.,TGTGCCAGCAGCTTAACCCAGAATCAGCCCCAGCATTTT,CASSLTQNQPQHF
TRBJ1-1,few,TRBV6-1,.,TGTGCCAGCAGTGCCCGACAGGTGAACACTGAAGCTTTCTTT,CASSARQVNTEAFF
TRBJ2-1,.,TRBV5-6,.,TGTGCCAGCAGCTTTAGGACAGCATTATCCTACAATGAGCAGTTCTTC,CASSFRTALSYNEQFF
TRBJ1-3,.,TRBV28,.,TGTGCCAGCAGTTTAGCGGGGATCAGCTCTGGAAACACCATATATTTT,CASSLAGISSGNTIYF
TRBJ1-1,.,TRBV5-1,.,TGCGCCAGCAAGATGGATTCGAGGACTGAAGCTTTCTTT,CASKMDSRTEAFF
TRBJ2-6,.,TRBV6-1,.,TGTGCCAGCAGTGAAGGGGCAGGAGGGGCCAACGTCCTGACTTTC,CASSEGAGGANVLTF
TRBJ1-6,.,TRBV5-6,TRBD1,TGTGCCAGCAGCGTCGGACAGGGGGAATCACCCCTCCACTTT,CASSVGQGESPLHF
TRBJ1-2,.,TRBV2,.,TGTGCCAGCAGTCGACGGACAAGTACTAACTATGGCTACACCTTC,CASSRRTSTNYGYTF
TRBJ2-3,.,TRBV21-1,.,TGTGCCAGCAGCAAAGTGGGGACTAGCGGAAATACGCAGTATTTT,CASSKVGTSGNTQYF
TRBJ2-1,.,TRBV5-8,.,TGTGCCAGCAGCCCTAGATTGCAGGGTTTAGAGCAGTTCTTC,CASSPRLQGLEQFF
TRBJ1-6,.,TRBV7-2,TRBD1,TGTGCCAGCAGCTCCCCCGGGACAGGCAGCTCCTATAATTCACCCCTCCACTTT,CASSSPGTGSSYNSPLHF
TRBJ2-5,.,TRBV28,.,TGTGCCAGCACAACCGACAGCAACCCCAGGGAGACCCAGTACTTC,CASTTDSNPRETQYF
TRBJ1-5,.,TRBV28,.,TGTGCCAGCAGTTTAACAGATAGCAATCAGCCCCAGCATTTT,CASSLTDSNQPQHF
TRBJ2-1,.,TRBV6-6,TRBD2,TGTGCCAGCAGTTACCTAGCGGGGGAATACAATGAGCAGTTCTTC,CASSYLAGEYNEQFF
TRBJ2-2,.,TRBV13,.,TGTGCCAGCAGCTTATGGGGGGTCGGCGGGGAGCTGTTTTTT,CASSLWGVGGELFF
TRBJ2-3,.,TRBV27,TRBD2,TGTGCCAGCAGTTTACGTAGCGGGGGGTGGGCAGATACGCAGTATTTT,CASSLRSGGWADTQYF
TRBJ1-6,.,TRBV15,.,TGTGCCACCAGCAGGGACAGAAATAATTCACCCCTCCACTTT,CATSRDRNNSPLHF
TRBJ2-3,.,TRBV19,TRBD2,TGTGCCAGTAAAAAGCGGGGGGGCTTAACAGATACGCAGTATTTT,CASKKRGGLTDTQYF
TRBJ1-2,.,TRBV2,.,TGTGCCAGCAGTAACCTCCGGGACTCATATGGCTACACCTTC,CASSNLRDSYGYTF
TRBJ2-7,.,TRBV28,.,TGTGCCAGCAGTTTCCGCGGGGTCCCCTACGAGCAGTACTTC,CASSFRGVPYEQYF
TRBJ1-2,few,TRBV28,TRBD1,TGTGCCAGCAGACCGACAGGGAAAGACTATGGCTACACCTTC,CASRPTGKDYGYTF
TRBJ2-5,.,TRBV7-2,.,TGTGCCAGCAGCTTAGGCAGGGTAGAGACCCAGTACTTC,CASSLGRVETQYF
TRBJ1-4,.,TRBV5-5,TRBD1,TGTGCCAGCAGCACCCACAGGGCAGGGGGGAATGAAAAACTGTTTTTT,CASSTHRAGGNEKLFF
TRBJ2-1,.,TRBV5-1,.,TGCGCCAGCACATCTAGTTCCAATGAGCAGTTCTTC,CASTSSSNEQFF
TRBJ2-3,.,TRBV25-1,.,TGTGCCAGCACGGGAGACACAGATACGCAGTATTTT,CASTGDTDTQYF
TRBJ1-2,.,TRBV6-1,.,TGTGCCAGCAGTGAAGCGGCTGGGGGGGCGAACTATGGCTACCCCTTC,CASSEAAGGANYGYPF
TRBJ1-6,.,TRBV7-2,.,TGTGCCAGCAGCCCGCCGAGGGGGAGGGTTTCACCCCTCCACTTT,CASSPPRGRVSPLHF
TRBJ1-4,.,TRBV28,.,TGTGCCAGCAGTTTATTCCGGGGGGTTGGTGAAAAACTGTTTTTT,CASSLFRGVGEKLFF
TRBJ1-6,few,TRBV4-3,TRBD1,TGCGCCAGCAGCCCAGGGGACAGGAATTCACCCCTCCACTTT,CASSPGDRNSPLHF
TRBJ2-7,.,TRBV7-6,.,TGTTCCAGCAGCTCGAGCTCCTACGAGCAGTACTTC,CSSSSSSYEQYF
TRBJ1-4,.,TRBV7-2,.,TGTGCCAGTAGCTCCCGACAGGTCGCAACTAATGAAAAACTGTTTTTT,CASSSRQVATNEKLFF
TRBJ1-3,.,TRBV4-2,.,TGTGCCAGCAGCCGCCAGGGGAAAGGTGGAAACACCATATATTTT,CASSRQGKGGNTIYF
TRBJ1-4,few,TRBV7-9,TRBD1,TGTGCCAGCAGCTCCCCGGGACAGGAGATTTTACTTAATGAAAAACTGTTTTTT,CASSSPGQEILLNEKLFF
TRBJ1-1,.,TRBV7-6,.,TGTGCCAGCAGCGAAGGGGAAGGGCCTTCCTCTGAAGCTTTCTTT,CASSEGEGPSSEAFF
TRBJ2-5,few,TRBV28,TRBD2,TGTGCCAGCAGCTCCGGGACTAGCGGGGGGAGGGAGACCCAGTACTTC,CASSSGTSGGRETQYF
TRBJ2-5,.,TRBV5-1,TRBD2,TGCGCCAGCAGCTTGGGTTCTAGCGGGGGGGCCGAGGAGTGGGAGACCCAGTACTTC,CASSLGSSGGAEEWETQYF
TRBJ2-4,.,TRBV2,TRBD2,TGTGCCAGCAGTGAAGAAGGGACTAGCGGGGGGTTAGCCAAAAACATTCAGTACTTC,CASSEEGTSGGLAKNIQYF
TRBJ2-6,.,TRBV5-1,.,TGCGCCAGCAGCCCCGGTGCCGATGGGGCCAACGTCCTGACTTTC,CASSPGADGANVLTF
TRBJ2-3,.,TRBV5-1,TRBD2,TGCGCCAGCAGCTCACGCTCAAGCGGGGGGGCGGCAGATACGCAGTATTTT,CASSSRSSGGAADTQYF
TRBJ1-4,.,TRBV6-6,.,TGTGCCAGCAGTTTACGCGGGGAGGTTGAAAAACTGTTTTTT,CASSLRGEVEKLFF
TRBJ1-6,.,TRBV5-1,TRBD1,TGCGCCAGCAGCTTGGGGGACAGCCTCTATAATTCACCCCTCCACTTT,CASSLGDSLYNSPLHF
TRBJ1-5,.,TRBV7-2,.,TGTGCCAGCAGCTTACAGGCAGATAGCAATCAGCCCCAGCATTTT,CASSLQADSNQPQHF